This TCR beta chain was identified during a study of CD8 T cells in Susac syndrome. TCR beta sequencing covered blood CD8+ and CD4+ T cells. The V and J ends lost 1 base and 2 bases respectively, with 11 bases between them. CDR1 and CDR2 from the germline V gene are MGHRA and YSYEKL. The CDR3 length is 15 residues. When the RNA was reverse transcribed, random hexamers were used with an input of about 0.5 to 1 ug. An immunoSEQ multiplex PCR amplified TCR beta CDR3 over 54 Vbeta and 13 Jbeta. MiXCR, applied by TCRdb to the immunoSEQ multiplex PCR reads, yields one record per CDR3 protein. Of about 150,000 distinct CDR3 sequences listed, approximately 93% were seen once; the top ten hold more than 0.08%.

This sequence originates from a human donor with multiple sclerosis. The gene calls are TRBV4-1 and TRBJ1-1, with D maybe TRBD1 (5 bases). Material: CD4+ T cells from PBMCs. The CDR3 region has the DNA TGCGCCAGCAGCCAAGGGATCCAGGGCAACACTGAAGCTTTCTTT. This encodes CASSQGIQGNTEAFF.